This T cell receptor (beta chain) is drawn from a study of blood T cell repertoires in COVID-19. The germline V gene encodes CDR1 MNHNS and CDR2 SASEGT. The CDR3 has 15 amino acids. V lost 2 bases and J lost 8; bases outside the gene matches: 11. Sequencing was performed with immunoSEQ multiplex PCR; in TCRdb, only in-frame clones are kept and a portion is missing. Here the sample spans more than 110,000 clones, around 80% being singletons. Only a few counts were recorded for this clone. V and J are TRBV6-1 and TRBJ1-2; TRBD1 matches at 7 bases. This sequence originates from a woman of 80 years or more with active or convalescent COVID-19. The source material was peripheral blood. The CDR3 protein is CASSESHRGESGYTF. The DNA for the CDR3 is TGTGCCAGCAGTGAAAGTCACAGGGGAGAATCCGGCTACACCTTC.